A single T cell receptor (beta chain) is shown here with its context. Its target is not known. Primers included in the PCR were 60 Vbeta and 13 Jbeta primers. Generated by immunoSEQ multiplex PCR, the TCRdb table keeps only in-frame clones and is missing some. The sample lists about 180,000 clones, around 80% occurring once. The sample comes from a study of cytomegalovirus exposure and HLA in healthy donors. Study outcomes and limitations: According to reports, the classifier identified cytomegalovirus status with high specificity and sensitivity. Relative to the approximately 670-donor mean, N-insertions were reportedly fewer in an Asian-associated ancestry cluster in a later analysis.

This sequence was found in a woman aged 45-60 years in good health and CMV-seronegative. The sample consisted of PBMCs.

The CDR3 loop is CASSYDSRETQYF. The CDR3 DNA follows: TGCGCCAGCAGCTACGACAGCCGAGAGACCCAGTACTTC. The V and J genes are TRBV5-1 and TRBJ2-5; tentative D call: TRBD1 (5 bases). The CDR3 is made up of 13 amino acids. Trimming cost V 3 bases and J 4 bases, with 10 bases left between them. Germline V CDR1 and CDR2: SGHRS, YFSETQ.